Each of the 27 T cell receptor beta chains below was sequenced from the same sample in a study of metastatic and nonmetastatic thyroid tumors. Thyroid surgery was preceded by no treatment in any patient. Via MiXCR, TCRdb re-called the PCR reads. The table has about 30,000 clones, approximately 17% seen once; the top ten hold approximately 4%. Input material: blood. The receptor source for this set is a female donor with papillary thyroid cancer or a benign thyroid nodule (not recorded which). Some clones in this sample may be carry-over from other donors' samples.

The table lists this clone with many counts. This chain links TRBV5-1 with TRBJ2-5, with D uncertain. The CDR3 runs to 14 residues. The V end was cut by 0 bases, the J end by 1 base, with 7 bases between. Germline CDR1 and CDR2: SGHRS and YFSETQ. The CDR3: CASSLGALQETQYF. CDR3 in DNA: TGCGCCAGCAGCTTGGGCGCCCTCCAAGAGACCCAGTACTTC.

Worth noting for this clone: One end of the junction varies from germline; a read error may be responsible. The V call is TRBV5-1, the J call TRBJ2-2, with TRBD1 identical over 8 bases. The CDR3 is 15 amino acids. Germline V lookup: CDR1 SGHRS, CDR2 YFSETQ. CDR3 DNA: TGCGCCAGCAGCTGGACAGGGTGGAACACCGCGGAGCTGTTTTTT. It yields the protein CASSWTGWNTAELFF.

This chain connects TRBV5-1 to TRBJ1-2, with a tentative D call TRBD1 (5 bases). There are 16 residues in the CDR3. V gave up 1 base and J gave up 0 bases, with 13 bases separating them. Germline loops: CDR1 SGHRS, CDR2 YFSETQ. The CDR3 DNA is TGCGCCAGCAGCTTGATGGCCAACAGGCCTAACTATGGCTACACCTTC. It specifies CASSLMANRPNYGYTF. Based on the CDR3 plus reference TRBV5-1 and TRBJ1-2, the full variable domain is KAGVTQTPRYLIKTRGQQVTLSCSPISGHRSVSWYQQTPGQGLQFLFEYFSETQRNKGNFPGRFSGRQFSNSRSEMNVSTLELGDSALYLCASSLMANRPNYGYTFGSGTRLTVV.

At least ten counts were recorded for this clone. This chain uses TRBV7-3 with TRBJ2-1; 8 bases map to TRBD2. The germline CDR1 and CDR2 sequences are SGHTA and FQGTGA. The CDR3 is made up of 15 amino acids. After removal of 4 bases from V and 8 bases from J, the junction contained 10 bases not matched to a gene. CDR3 amino acids: CASSSVAGGMYEQFF. The DNA of the CDR3 is TGTGCCAGCAGCTCCGTCGCGGGAGGTATGTATGAGCAGTTCTTC.

This clone was seen at least ten times. The genes are TRBV6-5 and TRBJ1-5; no definite D call. Per germline, CDR1 MNHEY and CDR2 SVGAGI. V was cut by 0 bases and J by 6 bases, with 6 bases left in between. The CDR3 totals 13 residues. The chain's CDR3 is CASSYSVTQPQHF. The CDR3 nucleotides are TGTGCCAGCAGTTACTCGGTGACTCAGCCCCAGCATTTT.

Notes on this clone: The junction differs from germline at one of its ends, possibly a read error. This chain links TRBV5-1 with TRBJ2-7, with 8 bases lining up with TRBD1. The CDR3 sequence is 16 residues long. From germline, CDR1 is SGHRS and CDR2 YFSETQ. The CDR3 sequence: CASSSTGTGCGGELYF. The DNA of the CDR3 is TGCGCCAGCAGCAGCACCGGGACAGGCTGTGGCGGGGAGCTGTACTTC. The variable domain in full, completed from reference TRBV5-1 and TRBJ2-7, reads KAGVTQTPRYLIKTRGQQVTLSCSPISGHRSVSWYQQTPGQGLQFLFEYFSETQRNKGNFPGRFSGRQFSNSRSEMNVSTLELGDSALYLCASSSTGTGCGGELYFGPGTRLTVT.

This clone was observed many times. The CDR3 protein is CATSRSGIEEQYF. CDR3 coding DNA: TGTGCCACGTCCCGAAGCGGGATTGAAGAGCAGTACTTC. V and J are TRBV24-1 and TRBJ2-7, with 7 bases lining up with TRBD2. CDR3 length equals 13 residues. V trimming: 10 bases; J trimming: 7 bases; junction bases outside the gene matches: 12. CDR1 and CDR2 from the germline V gene are KGHDR and SFDVKD.

As regards this clone: Because it lacks the conserved phenylalanine or tryptophan at the end, this CDR3 is likely a read error. The chain joins TRBV28 to TRBJ2-1; D perhaps matches TRBD1 (5 bases). This CDR3 comprises 17 residues. V was trimmed by 2 bases and J by 10 bases, leaving 24 bases between them. Germline lookup yields CDR1 MDHEN and CDR2 SYDVKM. This chain's CDR3 is CASSLKKVGHLRREQFL. The CDR3 DNA reads as TGTGCCAGCAGTTTAAAGAAGGTTGGACACCTCAGGCGGGAGCAGTTCTTA.

This clone was detected ten times or more. The chain couples TRBV10-2 to TRBJ2-3, with 13 bases fitting TRBD2. The germline V gene has CDR1 WSHSY and CDR2 SAAADI. There are 17 residues in the CDR3. Losses at the gene ends were 3 bases for V and 6 bases for J; bases not matched to a gene: 9. The CDR3 region has the DNA TGCGCCAGCAGTGAAACGACTAGCGGGGGGATTTGGGATACGCAGTATTTT. As protein: CASSETTSGGIWDTQYF.

This clone was observed many times. The chain uses TRBV6-1 and TRBJ2-5, with D unresolved. The CDR3 is 11 amino acids. V was shortened by 5 bases and J by 2 bases, with 3 bases between the two germline ends. The V gene's germline CDR1 is MNHNS and CDR2 SASEGT. CDR3 sequence: CASSRQETQYF. As DNA, the CDR3 is TGTGCCAGCAGTCGACAAGAGACCCAGTACTTC.

This rearrangement joins TRBV6-2 or TRBV6-3 to TRBJ2-4; D gene unclear. The CDR3 has 12 residues. Germline V lookup: CDR1 MNHEY, CDR2 SVGEGT. Trimming took off 6 bases at V and 4 bases at J, with 7 bases between the two ends. CDR3 amino acids: CASRTGKNIQYF. CDR3 sequence (DNA): TGTGCCAGCAGAACCGGGAAAAACATTCAGTACTTC.

The rearrangement uses TRBV6-1 and TRBJ1-3, with D perhaps matching TRBD1 (5 bases). This CDR3 comprises 14 residues. CDR1 and CDR2 (germline): MNHNS, SASEGT. V was pared by 3 bases and J by 5 bases, with 11 bases between. The CDR3 here is CASSDPGRRNTIYF. As DNA, the CDR3 is TGTGCCAGCAGTGATCCGGGACGGAGAAACACCATATATTTT.

This clone was seen repeatedly, ten times or more. The chain joins TRBV19 to TRBJ1-1; possibly TRBD1 for D (5 bases). The CDR3 loop spans 15 amino acids. From germline, CDR1 is LNHDA and CDR2 SQIVND (reference sequence). Trimming left V 3 bases short and J 0 bases short, with 11 bases between. The CDR3 here is CASSILGRMNTEAFF. In nucleotides, the CDR3 is TGTGCCAGTAGTATCCTGGGACGTATGAACACTGAAGCTTTCTTT.

A word on this clone: A much larger clone differs by one base, so this may be a read error. The chain couples TRBV15 to TRBJ2-6; D possibly corresponds to TRBD2 (7 bases). The CDR3 contains 17 residues. Germline V lookup: CDR1 LNHNV, CDR2 YYDKDF (reference sequence). The DNA for the CDR3 is TGTGCCACCAGCAGTGAAGGGGGGGGATCTGGGCCCAACGTCCTGACTTTC. It yields the protein CATSSEGGGSGPNVLTF.

This clone was picked up many times. V usage is TRBV25-1 and J usage is TRBJ1-2, with D possibly matching TRBD1 (6 bases). CDR3 size: 14 residues. The V gene's germline CDR1 is MGHDK and CDR2 SYGVNS. V was cut by 1 base and J by 2 bases, with 8 bases left in between. CDR3 nucleotide sequence: TGTGCCAGCAGTGAATTTCAGGGGAACTATGGCTACACCTTC. This gives the protein CASSEFQGNYGYTF.

The chain recombines TRBV28 with TRBJ2-3; D ambiguous. The germline gives CDR1 MDHEN, CDR2 SYDVKM. The CDR3 consists of 19 residues. The V end was cut by 3 bases, the J end by 0 bases, with 22 bases between. CDR3 DNA sequence: TGTGCCAGCAGTTTCTCCCCAAACACTCGAGGACCTAGCACAGATACGCAGTATTTT. Translating gives CASSFSPNTRGPSTDTQYF. Looking up the rest from reference TRBV28 and TRBJ2-3 gives the full variable domain: DVKVTQSSRYLVKRTGEKVFLECVQDMDHENMFWYRQDPGLGLRLIYFSYDVKMKEKGDIPEGYSVSREKKERFSLILESASTNQTSMYLCASSFSPNTRGPSTDTQYFGPGTRLTVL.

This clone appeared many times. The sample holds other DNA sequences that translate to the same CDR3. The genes are TRBV29-1 and TRBJ2-5; TRBD2 is a possible D gene (5 bases). Trimming stripped 5 bases from V and 3 bases from J, with 13 bases between. CDR1 is SQVTM, CDR2 ANQGSEA, per germline. The CDR3 runs 13 residues. Here the CDR3 reads CSVYTSTKETQYF. In DNA form, the CDR3 reads TGCAGCGTTTACACTAGTACCAAAGAGACCCAGTACTTC.

The V and J genes are TRBV5-1 and TRBJ1-3, with 7 bases that match TRBD1. The CDR3 has 14 amino acids. V gave up 4 bases and J gave up 0 bases; unmatched junction bases: 1. From germline, CDR1 is SGHRS and CDR2 YFSETQ. CDR3 nucleotide sequence: TGCGCCAGCAGCCGGGACAGCTCTGGAAACACCATATATTTT. Its translation is CASSRDSSGNTIYF.

On this clone: A junction end diverges from the germline sequence, so it may reflect a read error. The CDR3 DNA is TGTGCCAGCATCCAAGGTGTCAGGGCGGCGTTCGAGGAGCAGTTCTTC. Residues: CASIQGVRAAFEEQFF. This chain connects TRBV3-1 to TRBJ2-4; D is perhaps TRBD1 (5 bases). The DNA end is a closer match to TRBJ2-1, so the J assignment may be wrong. Germline assignment: CDR1 LGHDT and CDR2 YNNKEL (reference sequence). The CDR3 is made up of 16 amino acids.

This clone was seen a few times. A much bigger clone sits one base away, suggesting this may be a read error. A read error is likely, as this CDR3 ends without the conserved phenylalanine or tryptophan. The limits of the CDR3 on the DNA are not certain, so only TCRdb's listed CDR3 is given. The CDR3 sequence is CASSLAPTGV. The chain combines TRBV9 with TRBJ2-6; no DNA check was done on the table's D call, TRBD1. Inclusive of both ends, the CDR3 amounts to 10 amino acids. CDR1 and CDR2 (germline): SGDLS, YYNGEE.

This clone was seen many times. Just one base apart from a much larger clone, this may be a read error. The genes are TRBV20-1 and TRBJ2-1, with 8 bases matching TRBD2. Germline V gives CDR1 DFQATT, CDR2 SNEGSKA (reference sequence). The CDR3 is made up of 16 amino acids. The CDR3 reads CISGVGGSRSYNEQFF. The CDR3, as DNA: TGCATTAGCGGGGTGGGCGGGAGCAGGTCCTACAATGAGCAGTTCTTC.

This clone was seen a few times. The germline gene is not matched at one end of the junction; a read error may be the cause. The gene calls are TRBV27 and TRBJ1-1; tentatively, D is TRBD1 (5 bases). The V gene's germline CDR1 is MNHEY and CDR2 SMNVEV (reference sequence). This CDR3 contains 15 residues. CDR3 region: CASSASWGGCTETFF. The CDR3 DNA follows: TGTGCCAGCAGTGCCTCGTGGGGGGGGTGCACTGAAACTTTCTTT.

A remark on this clone: The final CDR3 position lacks the conserved phenylalanine or tryptophan, pointing to a likely read error. The CDR3 spells CASRPRQGALTGELFL. The CDR3 coding sequence is TGTGCCAGCAGACCCCGACAGGGGGCTCTGACCGGGGAGCTGTTTCTT. This sequence joins TRBV28 and TRBJ2-2, with 10 bases aligning to TRBD1. The ends lost 6 bases at V and 5 bases at J; junction bases unmatched: 9. Per germline, CDR1 MDHEN and CDR2 SYDVKM. The CDR3 is made up of 16 amino acids.

The chain recombines TRBV6-1 with TRBJ2-5; TRBD2 agrees at 9 bases. V lost 7 bases to trimming and J lost 4 bases; unmatched junction nucleotides: 19. Germline V CDR1 and CDR2: MNHNS, SASEGT. The CDR3 runs to 18 residues. CDR3 bases: TGTGCCAGCATTCCCACCCCTTGGTTAGCGGGAGACGGAGAGACCCAGTACTTC. It codes for CASIPTPWLAGDGETQYF.

This clone counts as medium-sized. The chain carries TRBV20-1 and TRBJ2-3; D unresolved. Germline loops: CDR1 DFQATT, CDR2 SNEGSKA (reference sequence). The CDR3 has 16 residues. V gave up 2 bases and J gave up 3 bases, with 18 bases separating them. CDR3 in amino acids: CSARPRIGPSTDTQYF. The DNA of the CDR3 is TGCAGTGCTAGACCTAGGATCGGGCCGAGTACAGATACGCAGTATTTT.

This clone is deemed medium-sized. The chain links TRBV6-1 to TRBJ1-3; D ambiguous. Germline CDR1 is MNHNS and CDR2 is SASEGT. Between the trimmed V and J ends, which lost 5 bases and 7 bases, there was a span of 12 bases. CDR3 length equals 13 residues. This CDR3 reads CASSPGPRNTIYF. In nucleotides, the CDR3 is TGTGCCAGCAGTCCTGGGCCTCGGAACACCATATATTTT.

Judged by abundance, this clone is medium-sized (0.01 to 0.1%). V is TRBV5-5 and J is TRBJ1-6; D is unresolved. V lost 1 base and J 6 bases, leaving 5 bases between the germline ends. This CDR3 contains 13 residues. Germline V gene lookup returns CDR1 SGHKS and CDR2 YYEKEE (reference sequence). For the CDR3, the DNA is TGTGCCAGCAGCTTGCCGGGTAATTCACCCCTCCACTTT. This sequence encodes CASSLPGNSPLHF.